A selection of T cell receptor beta chains follows, all from one sample in a study of PD-1 blockade in classical Hodgkin lymphoma. Libraries were prepared by immunoSEQ multiplex PCR; TCRdb keeps only in-frame clonotypes and omits some of them. The sample shows some 90,000 clones, just under 80% of them seen only once. The sequencing here drew on peripheral blood mononuclear cells (PBMCs), taken before the fourth cycle of nivolumab. The receptors stem from a human donor with classical Hodgkin lymphoma. Both conserved end residues are part of each CDR3. The D gene is left open where the match is weak. Expanded clones are given a class, and other clones once, few, many or no size at all.

v_call	d_call	cdr3_length	clone_size	j_call	cdr3_nt	cdr3_aa
TRBV5-1	TRBD2	14	-	TRBJ2-7	TGCGCCAGCAGCAAGGTAGCGGGAGAAGGAGAGCAGTACTTC	CASSKVAGEGEQYF
TRBV6-5	-	14	-	TRBJ1-3	TGTGCCAGCAGTTACGACCACTCTGGAAACACCATATATTTT	CASSYDHSGNTIYF
TRBV6-1	-	13	-	TRBJ1-2	TGTGCCAGCACGGGGGCTCAAAACTATGGCTACACCTTC	CASTGAQNYGYTF
TRBV6-1	-	14	-	TRBJ2-7	TGTGCCAGCAGTGAGGTCGGCGGTTCCTACGAGCAGTACTTC	CASSEVGGSYEQYF
TRBV4-3	TRBD1	15	few	TRBJ2-7	TGCGCCAGCAGCCACTCAACAGGGGGCCACTACGAGCAGTACTTC	CASSHSTGGHYEQYF
TRBV9	-	15	-	TRBJ1-2	TGTGCCAGCAGGTGGGACCCAACAGCGAACTATGGCTACACCTTC	CASRWDPTANYGYTF
TRBV30	TRBD2	12	few	TRBJ2-2	TGTGCCTGGGGACTAGACACCGGGGAGCTGTTTTTT	CAWGLDTGELFF
TRBV11-1	-	14	-	TRBJ2-6	TGTGCCAGCAGCGCGTTGCTAGGGGCCAACGTCCTGACTTTC	CASSALLGANVLTF
TRBV12-5	-	13	-	TRBJ1-1	TGTGCTAGTTCCCCACCGGGGGGCACTGAAGCTTTCTTT	CASSPPGGTEAFF
TRBV28	-	13	-	TRBJ2-5	TGTGCCAGCAGTCCCCAGGGGTCAGAGACCCAGTACTTC	CASSPQGSETQYF
TRBV5-1	TRBD2	15	-	TRBJ2-1	TGCGCCAGCAGCCCACCGGGACTAGCGGGAATTGAGCAGTTCTTC	CASSPPGLAGIEQFF
TRBV28	TRBD2	16	-	TRBJ2-1	TGTGCCAGCAGTATTCATTTAGCGGGGCCCCTCAATGAGCAGTTCTTC	CASSIHLAGPLNEQFF
TRBV4-3	TRBD1	15	-	TRBJ2-7	TGCGCCAGCAGCCAGAGGGGACAGACCATCTACGAGCAGTACTTC	CASSQRGQTIYEQYF
TRBV28	-	12	-	TRBJ1-2	TGTGCCAGCAGTTTCAGGGGCTATGGCTACACCTTC	CASSFRGYGYTF
TRBV5-6	TRBD2	14	few	TRBJ2-3	TGTGCCAGCAGCTTGGAACTAGCGACAGATACGCAGTATTTT	CASSLELATDTQYF
TRBV28	TRBD2	18	-	TRBJ2-7	TGTGCCAGCAGCATATTCTTTGCGGGAGGGCCCCGGAACGGGGAGCAGTACTTC	CASSIFFAGGPRNGEQYF
TRBV27	TRBD1	16	few	TRBJ1-5	TGTGCCAGCAGTTTCGTCGGGGACAGGGGTCATCAGCCCCAGCATTTT	CASSFVGDRGHQPQHF
TRBV4-1	TRBD1	15	-	TRBJ1-5	TGCGCCAGCAGCCAAGCTGACAGGGGGCAACAGCCCCAGCATTTT	CASSQADRGQQPQHF
TRBV19	-	13	few	TRBJ1-1	TGTGCCAGTAGTATTAGGGTGAACACTGAAGCTTTCTTT	CASSIRVNTEAFF
TRBV18	TRBD1	14	-	TRBJ1-5	TGTGCCAGCTCACCTGGGACAGCTAATCAGCCCCAGCATTTT	CASSPGTANQPQHF
TRBV6-5	-	15	-	TRBJ1-1	TGTGCCAGCAGTCCCGGACGGCCGGGAGGCACTGAAGCTTTCTTT	CASSPGRPGGTEAFF
TRBV19	TRBD1	17	once	TRBJ2-7	TGTGCCAGTAGTATATCCCCAACAGGGGTCCACACCTACGAGCAGTACTTC	CASSISPTGVHTYEQYF
TRBV28	-	15	-	TRBJ1-3	TGTGCCATAAGCCGAGCAGGCCTCTCTGGAAACACCATATATTTT	CAISRAGLSGNTIYF
TRBV19	-	15	-	TRBJ1-3	TGTGCCAGCCTACCCGGGGGACGAGAAGGAAACACCATATATTTT	CASLPGGREGNTIYF
TRBV5-1	-	13	-	TRBJ1-4	TGCGCCAGCAGCCGCGCTCGTGATGAAAAACTGTTTTTT	CASSRARDEKLFF
TRBV6-5	TRBD1	15	-	TRBJ2-5	TGTGCCAGCAACAGGGGAAGTGGCGGATCGGAGACCCAGTACTTC	CASNRGSGGSETQYF
TRBV12-5	-	13	-	TRBJ2-1	TGTGCTAGTGGTCAACAGGGCTACAATGAGCAGTTCTTC	CASGQQGYNEQFF
TRBV6-6	-	10	-	TRBJ1-4	TGTGCCACACATAATGAAAAACTGTTTTTT	CATHNEKLFF
TRBV5-1	-	14	-	TRBJ2-5	TGCGCCAGCAGCTTGGTCCTGGGAGGTGAGACCCAGTACTTC	CASSLVLGGETQYF
TRBV29-1	-	10	-	TRBJ2-1	TGCAGCGTGGGGTCGGATGAGCAGTTCTTC	CSVGSDEQFF
TRBV11-1	-	12	-	TRBJ2-1	TGTGCCAGCAGCTTTCGAGGGAATGAGCAGTTCTTC	CASSFRGNEQFF
TRBV11-3	-	13	few	TRBJ1-3	TGTGCCAGCAGCATAGAATTCGGAAACACCATATATTTT	CASSIEFGNTIYF
TRBV9	-	17	-	TRBJ1-2	TGTGCCAGCAGCGTTCTAGAGGGCCCCTCCTTAGGGTATGGCTACACCTTC	CASSVLEGPSLGYGYTF
TRBV6-5	-	13	-	TRBJ1-5	TGTGCCAGCAGGTATCGGATCAATCAGCCCCAGCATTTT	CASRYRINQPQHF
TRBV5-1	-	13	-	TRBJ2-7	TGCGCCAGCAGCTTGAGTTGGGGGTACGAGCAGTACTTC	CASSLSWGYEQYF
TRBV4-1	-	18	-	TRBJ2-1	TGCGCCAGCAGCCAAGGGCCTCCTGGTACTACGGCTAGTAATGAGCAGTTCTTC	CASSQGPPGTTASNEQFF
TRBV7-3	-	12	-	TRBJ2-1	TGTGCCAGCAGCTTCGGAGAGGGGGAGCAGTTCTTC	CASSFGEGEQFF
TRBV29-1	-	12	-	TRBJ2-3	TGCAGCCTCCTGGCCTTCACAGATACGCAGTATTTT	CSLLAFTDTQYF
TRBV15	-	13	-	TRBJ2-7	TGTGCCACCAGCAGAGGACAGGTCTACGAGCAGTACTTC	CATSRGQVYEQYF
TRBV5-4	-	13	-	TRBJ2-1	TGTGCCAGCAGCTGGGAACAGTACAATGAGCAGTTCTTC	CASSWEQYNEQFF
TRBV13	TRBD2	15	-	TRBJ2-1	TGTGCCAGCAGACCGGGACTAGCGGGAGAGGGCGAGCAGTTCTTC	CASRPGLAGEGEQFF